What follows is one TCR beta chain and its context. Its specificity is unknown. The sample originates from a study of cytotoxic CD8 clonotypes in ibrutinib-treated CLL. Study observations and caveats: Public clonotypes proved infrequent, and on treatment they shrank or remained steady.

The CDR3 consists of 15 residues. The germline CDR1 and CDR2 sequences are SGHDT and YYEEEE. With 2 bases removed from V and 1 base from J, the gap between germline ends came to 13 bases. TCRdb keeps only in-frame clones here, not all; method: immunoSEQ multiplex PCR. The sample yields 150,000 or so clones, 79% seen once. V is TRBV5-6 and J is TRBJ2-7; D is perhaps TRBD2 (5 bases). The material was PBMCs, obtained after 12 months of ibrutinib treatment. This clonotype originated in a human donor with chronic lymphocytic leukemia. CDR3 sequence (DNA): TGTGCCAGCAGCTTCCCAGGACGGGAATCCTACGAGCAGTACTTC. As protein: CASSFPGRESYEQYF.